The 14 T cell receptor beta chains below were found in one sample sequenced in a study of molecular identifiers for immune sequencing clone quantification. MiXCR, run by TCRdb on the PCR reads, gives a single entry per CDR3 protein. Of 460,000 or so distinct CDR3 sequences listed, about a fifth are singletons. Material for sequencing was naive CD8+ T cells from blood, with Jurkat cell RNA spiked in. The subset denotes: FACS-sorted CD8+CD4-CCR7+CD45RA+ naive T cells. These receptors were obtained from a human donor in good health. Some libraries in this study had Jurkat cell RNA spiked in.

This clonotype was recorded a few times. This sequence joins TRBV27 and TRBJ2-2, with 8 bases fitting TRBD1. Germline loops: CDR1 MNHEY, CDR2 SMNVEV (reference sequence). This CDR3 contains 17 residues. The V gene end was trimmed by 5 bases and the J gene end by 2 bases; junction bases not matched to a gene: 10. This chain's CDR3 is CASSTLRTGLNTGELFF. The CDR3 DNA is TGTGCCAGCAGTACACTACGGACAGGGTTAAACACCGGGGAGCTGTTTTTT.

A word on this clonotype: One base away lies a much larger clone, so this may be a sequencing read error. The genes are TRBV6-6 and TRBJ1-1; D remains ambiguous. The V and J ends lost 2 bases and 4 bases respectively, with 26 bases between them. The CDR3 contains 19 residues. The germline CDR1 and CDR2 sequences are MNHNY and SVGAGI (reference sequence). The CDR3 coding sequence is TGTGCCAGCAGTTACGATCCGGGTGTCGGCGGCCATTTTGGCACTGAAGCTTTCTTT. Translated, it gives CASSYDPGVGGHFGTEAFF.

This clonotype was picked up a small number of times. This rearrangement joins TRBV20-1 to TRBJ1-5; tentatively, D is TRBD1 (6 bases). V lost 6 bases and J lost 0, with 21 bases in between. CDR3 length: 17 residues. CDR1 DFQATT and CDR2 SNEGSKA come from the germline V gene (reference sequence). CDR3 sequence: CSASVGGPRYSNQPQHF. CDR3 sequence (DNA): TGCAGTGCCAGCGTCGGGGGGCCCCGGTATAGCAATCAGCCCCAGCATTTT.

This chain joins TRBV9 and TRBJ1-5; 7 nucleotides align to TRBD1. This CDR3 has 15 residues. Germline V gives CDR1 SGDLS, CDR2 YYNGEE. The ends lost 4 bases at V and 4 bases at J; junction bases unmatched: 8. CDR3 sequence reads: CASSLDGTVNQPQHF. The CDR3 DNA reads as TGTGCCAGCAGCCTGGATGGGACAGTTAATCAGCCCCAGCATTTT.

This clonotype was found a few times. CDR3 DNA: TGTGCCAGCAGCACCTACGACAGGGGTGATTCACCCCTCCACTTT. It yields the protein CASSTYDRGDSPLHF. The rearrangement links TRBV11-2 to TRBJ1-6; 8 bases match TRBD1. Germline V CDR1 and CDR2: SGHAT, FQNNGV. The V gene end was trimmed by 5 bases and the J gene end by 8 bases; junction bases not matched to a gene: 8. This CDR3 is built from 15 residues. Based on the CDR3 plus reference TRBV11-2 and TRBJ1-6, the full variable domain is EAGVAQSPRYKIIEKRQSVAFWCNPISGHATLYWYQQILGQGPKLLIQFQNNGVVDDSQLPKDRFSAERLKGVDSTLKIQPAKLEDSAVYLCASSTYDRGDSPLHFGNGTRLTVT.

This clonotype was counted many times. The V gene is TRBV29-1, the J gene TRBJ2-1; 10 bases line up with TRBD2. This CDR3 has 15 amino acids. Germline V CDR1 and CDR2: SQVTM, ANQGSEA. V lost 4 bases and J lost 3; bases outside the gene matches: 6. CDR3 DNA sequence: TGCAGCGTTGCTGGACTAGCGGAGATCTACAATGAGCAGTTCTTC. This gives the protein CSVAGLAEIYNEQFF.

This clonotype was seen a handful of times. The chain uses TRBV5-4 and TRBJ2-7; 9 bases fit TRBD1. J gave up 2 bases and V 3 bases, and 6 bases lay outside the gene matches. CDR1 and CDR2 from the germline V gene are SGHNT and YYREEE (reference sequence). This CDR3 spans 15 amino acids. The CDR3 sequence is CASSSMGQGTYEQYF. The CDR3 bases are TGTGCCAGCAGCTCGATGGGACAGGGTACCTACGAGCAGTACTTC.

In DNA form, the CDR3 reads TGCGCCAGCAGCCAAGATCAAGGGCGAAACACTGAAGCTTTCTTT. Encoded protein: CASSQDQGRNTEAFF. This chain uses TRBV4-3 with TRBJ1-1, with D unresolved. Germline V gene data show CDR1 as LGHNA and CDR2 as YSLEER. This CDR3 is 15 amino acids long. The V gene lost 0 bases and the J gene lost 2 bases, with 10 bases spanning the gap.

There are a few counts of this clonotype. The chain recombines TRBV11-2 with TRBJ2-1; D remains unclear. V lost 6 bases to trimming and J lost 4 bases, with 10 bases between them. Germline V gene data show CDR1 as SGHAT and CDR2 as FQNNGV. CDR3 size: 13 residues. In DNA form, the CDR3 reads TGTGCCAGCAGATGGACGGAGTACAATGAGCAGTTCTTC. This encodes CASRWTEYNEQFF.

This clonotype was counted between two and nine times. CDR3 in amino acids: CASSPLATNEKLFF. As DNA, the CDR3 is TGTGCCAGCAGCCCCCTTGCAACTAATGAAAAACTGTTTTTT. This sequence joins TRBV12-3 or TRBV12-4 and TRBJ1-4; unclear D gene. This CDR3 contains 14 residues. V lost 6 bases to trimming and J lost 0 bases, with 8 bases between them.

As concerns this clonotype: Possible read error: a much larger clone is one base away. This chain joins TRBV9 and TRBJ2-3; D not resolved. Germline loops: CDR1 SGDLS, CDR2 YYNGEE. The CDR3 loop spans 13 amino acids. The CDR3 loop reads CASGVSDSPHQYF. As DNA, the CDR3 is TGTGCCAGCGGCGTATCCGACTCACCTCACCAGTATTTT.

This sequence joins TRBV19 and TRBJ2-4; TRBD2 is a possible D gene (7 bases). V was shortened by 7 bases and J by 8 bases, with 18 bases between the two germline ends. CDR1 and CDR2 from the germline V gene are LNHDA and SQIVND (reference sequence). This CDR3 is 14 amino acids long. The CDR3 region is CASIAPGGSDIQYF. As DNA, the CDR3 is TGTGCCAGTATCGCGCCGGGGGGCTCCGACATTCAGTACTTC.

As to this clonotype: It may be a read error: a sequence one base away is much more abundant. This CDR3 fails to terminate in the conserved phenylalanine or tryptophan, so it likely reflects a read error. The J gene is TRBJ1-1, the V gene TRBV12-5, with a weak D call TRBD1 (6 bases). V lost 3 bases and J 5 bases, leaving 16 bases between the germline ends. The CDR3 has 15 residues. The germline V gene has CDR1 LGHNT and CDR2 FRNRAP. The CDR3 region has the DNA TGTGCTAGTGGTTTCGCCCTCCGGGACACAACTGAAGCTTTCCTT. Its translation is CASGFALRDTTEAFL.

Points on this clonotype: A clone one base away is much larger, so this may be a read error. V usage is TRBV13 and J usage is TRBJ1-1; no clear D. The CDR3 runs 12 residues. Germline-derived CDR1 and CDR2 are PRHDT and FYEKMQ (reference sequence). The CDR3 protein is CASSFSSTEALF. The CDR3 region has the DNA TGTGCCAGCAGCTTTTCTAGCACTGAAGCTCTCTTT.